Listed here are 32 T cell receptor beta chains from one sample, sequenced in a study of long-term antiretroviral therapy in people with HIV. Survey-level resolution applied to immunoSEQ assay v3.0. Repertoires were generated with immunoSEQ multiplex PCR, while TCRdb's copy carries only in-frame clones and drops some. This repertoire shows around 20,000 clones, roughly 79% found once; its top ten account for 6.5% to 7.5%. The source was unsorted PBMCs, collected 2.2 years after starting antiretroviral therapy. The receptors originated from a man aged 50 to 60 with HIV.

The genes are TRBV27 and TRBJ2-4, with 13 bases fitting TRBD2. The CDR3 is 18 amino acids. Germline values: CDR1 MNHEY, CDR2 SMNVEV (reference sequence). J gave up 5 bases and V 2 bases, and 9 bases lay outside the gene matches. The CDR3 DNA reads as TGTGCCAGCAGTTTAAGAGGACTAGCGGGAGTATTCCAAAACATTCAGTACTTC. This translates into CASSLRGLAGVFQNIQYF.

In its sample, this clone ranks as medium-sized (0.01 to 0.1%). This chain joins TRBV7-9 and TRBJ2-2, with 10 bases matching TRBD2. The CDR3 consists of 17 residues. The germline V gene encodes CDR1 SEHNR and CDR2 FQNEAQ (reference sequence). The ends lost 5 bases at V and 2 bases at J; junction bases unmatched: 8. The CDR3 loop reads CASSVVLAGANTGELFF. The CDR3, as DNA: TGTGCCAGCAGCGTCGTGCTAGCGGGAGCCAACACCGGGGAGCTGTTTTTT.

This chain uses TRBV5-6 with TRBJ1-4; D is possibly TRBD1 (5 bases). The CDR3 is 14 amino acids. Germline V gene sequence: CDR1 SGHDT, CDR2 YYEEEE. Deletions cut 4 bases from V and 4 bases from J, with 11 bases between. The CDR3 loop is CASSDGALNEKLFF. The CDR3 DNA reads TGTGCCAGCAGCGACGGGGCCCTTAATGAAAAACTGTTTTTT.

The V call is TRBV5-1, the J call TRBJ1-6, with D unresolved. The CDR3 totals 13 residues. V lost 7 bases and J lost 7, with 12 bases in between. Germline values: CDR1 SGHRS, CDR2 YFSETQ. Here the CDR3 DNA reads TGCGCCAGCGCGGCAGTGGAGAATTCACCCCTCCACTTT. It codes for CASAAVENSPLHF.

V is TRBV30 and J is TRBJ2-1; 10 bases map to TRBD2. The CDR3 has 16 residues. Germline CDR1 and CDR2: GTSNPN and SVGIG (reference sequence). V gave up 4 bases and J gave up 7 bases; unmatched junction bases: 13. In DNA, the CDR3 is TGTGCCTGGAACCTCCAGAGCGGGAGGGCTAGGAATGAGCAGTTCTTC. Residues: CAWNLQSGRARNEQFF.

Here the CDR3 DNA reads TGTGCCAGTAGCCGACGACAGGAGAACACTGAAGCTTTCTTT. Translated, it gives CASSRRQENTEAFF. The chain links TRBV19 to TRBJ1-1; tentative D call: TRBD1 (6 bases). Germline V lookup: CDR1 LNHDA, CDR2 SQIVND (reference sequence). The length of the CDR3 is 14 residues. Trimming removed 6 bases at V and 1 base at J, with 12 bases between.

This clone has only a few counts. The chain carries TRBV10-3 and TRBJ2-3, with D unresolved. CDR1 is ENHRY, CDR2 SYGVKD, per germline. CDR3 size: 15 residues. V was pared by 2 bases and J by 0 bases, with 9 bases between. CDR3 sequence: CAISEKGISTDTQYF. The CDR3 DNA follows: TGTGCCATCAGTGAGAAGGGTATTAGCACAGATACGCAGTATTTT.

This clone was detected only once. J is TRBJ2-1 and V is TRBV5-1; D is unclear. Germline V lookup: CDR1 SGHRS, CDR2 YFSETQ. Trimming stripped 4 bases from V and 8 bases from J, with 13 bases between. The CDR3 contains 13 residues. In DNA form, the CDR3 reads TGCGCCAGCAGCCCCCAAACAACGGATGAGCAGTTCTTC. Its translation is CASSPQTTDEQFF.

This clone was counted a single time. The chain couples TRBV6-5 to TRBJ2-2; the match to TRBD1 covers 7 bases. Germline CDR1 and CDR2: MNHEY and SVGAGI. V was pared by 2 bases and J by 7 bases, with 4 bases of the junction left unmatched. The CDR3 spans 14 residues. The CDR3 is CASSYRQGLGELFF. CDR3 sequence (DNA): TGTGCCAGCAGTTACCGACAGGGTCTCGGGGAGCTGTTTTTT.

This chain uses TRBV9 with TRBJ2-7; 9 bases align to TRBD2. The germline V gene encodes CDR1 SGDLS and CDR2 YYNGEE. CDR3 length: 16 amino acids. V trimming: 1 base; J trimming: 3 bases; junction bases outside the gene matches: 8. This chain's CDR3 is CASSVSSSGSGYEQYF. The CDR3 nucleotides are TGTGCCAGCAGCGTATCCAGTAGCGGGAGTGGCTACGAGCAGTACTTC.

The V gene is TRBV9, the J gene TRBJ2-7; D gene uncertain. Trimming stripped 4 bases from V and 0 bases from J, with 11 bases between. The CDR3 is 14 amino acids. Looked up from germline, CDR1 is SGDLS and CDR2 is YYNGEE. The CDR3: CASSPSGLSYEQYF. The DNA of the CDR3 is TGTGCCAGCAGCCCCTCTGGTCTCTCCTACGAGCAGTACTTC.

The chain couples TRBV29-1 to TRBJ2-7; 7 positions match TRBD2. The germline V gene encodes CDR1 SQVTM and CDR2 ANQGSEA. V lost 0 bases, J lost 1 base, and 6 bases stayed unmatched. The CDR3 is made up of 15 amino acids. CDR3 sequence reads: CSVEERGKRSYEQYF. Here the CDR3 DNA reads TGCAGCGTTGAAGAGCGGGGGAAAAGGTCCTACGAGCAGTACTTC.

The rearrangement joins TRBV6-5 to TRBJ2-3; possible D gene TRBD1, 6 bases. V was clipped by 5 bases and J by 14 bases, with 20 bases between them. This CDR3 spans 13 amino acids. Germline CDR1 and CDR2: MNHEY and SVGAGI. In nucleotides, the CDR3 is TGTGCCAGCAGTCTGACAGGTCCCGGCCGCTGGTATTTT. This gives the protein CASSLTGPGRWYF.

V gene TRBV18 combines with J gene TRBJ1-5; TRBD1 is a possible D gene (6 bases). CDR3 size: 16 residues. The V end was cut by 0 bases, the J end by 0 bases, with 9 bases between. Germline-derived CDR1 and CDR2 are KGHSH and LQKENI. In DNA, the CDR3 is TGTGCCAGCTCACCACCCGGACAGAATAGCAATCAGCCCCAGCATTTT. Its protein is CASSPPGQNSNQPQHF.

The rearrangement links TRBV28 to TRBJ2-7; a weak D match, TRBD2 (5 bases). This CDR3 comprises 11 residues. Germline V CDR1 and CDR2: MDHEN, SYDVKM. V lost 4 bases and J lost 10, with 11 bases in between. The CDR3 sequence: CASSSSGGQYF. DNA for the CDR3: TGTGCCAGCAGTTCCTCTGGAGGTCAGTACTTC. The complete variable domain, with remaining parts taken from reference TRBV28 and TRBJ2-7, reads DVKVTQSSRYLVKRTGEKVFLECVQDMDHENMFWYRQDPGLGLRLIYFSYDVKMKEKGDIPEGYSVSREKKERFSLILESASTNQTSMYLCASSSSGGQYFGPGTRLTVT.

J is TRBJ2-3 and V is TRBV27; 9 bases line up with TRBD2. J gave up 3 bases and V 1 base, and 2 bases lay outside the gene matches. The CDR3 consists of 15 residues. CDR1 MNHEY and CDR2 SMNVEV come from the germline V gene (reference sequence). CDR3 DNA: TGTGCCAGCAGTTTATTTCTAGCGGGAACAGATACGCAGTATTTT. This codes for CASSLFLAGTDTQYF.

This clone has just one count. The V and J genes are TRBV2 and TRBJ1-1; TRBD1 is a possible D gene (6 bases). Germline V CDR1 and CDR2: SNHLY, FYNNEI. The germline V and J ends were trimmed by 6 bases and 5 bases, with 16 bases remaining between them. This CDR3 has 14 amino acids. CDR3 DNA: TGTGCCAGCAGGGGGGACGGGGGGGCGACTGAAGCTTTCTTT. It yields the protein CASRGDGGATEAFF. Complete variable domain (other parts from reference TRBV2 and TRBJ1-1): EPEVTQTPSHQVTQMGQEVILRCVPISNHLYFYWYRQILGQKVEFLVSFYNNEISEKSEIFDDQFSVERPDGSNFTLKIRSTKLEDSAMYFCASRGDGGATEAFFGQGTRLTVV.

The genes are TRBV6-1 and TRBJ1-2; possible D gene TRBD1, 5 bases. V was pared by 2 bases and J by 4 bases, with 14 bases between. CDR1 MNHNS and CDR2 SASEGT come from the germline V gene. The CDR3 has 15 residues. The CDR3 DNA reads TGTGCCAGCAGTGAATCGACAGTTACCACCTATGGCTACACCTTC. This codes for CASSESTVTTYGYTF.

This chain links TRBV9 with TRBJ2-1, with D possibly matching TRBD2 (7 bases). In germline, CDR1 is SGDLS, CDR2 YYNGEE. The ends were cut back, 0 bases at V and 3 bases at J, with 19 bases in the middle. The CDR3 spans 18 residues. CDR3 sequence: CASSVDIGGARGYNEQFF. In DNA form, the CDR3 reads TGTGCCAGCAGCGTAGATATAGGGGGGGCCCGGGGCTACAATGAGCAGTTCTTC. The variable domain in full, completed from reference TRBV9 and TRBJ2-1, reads DSGVTQTPKHLITATGQRVTLRCSPRSGDLSVYWYQQSLDQGLQFLIQYYNGEERAKGNILERFSAQQFPDLHSELNLSSLELGDSALYFCASSVDIGGARGYNEQFFGPGTRLTVL.

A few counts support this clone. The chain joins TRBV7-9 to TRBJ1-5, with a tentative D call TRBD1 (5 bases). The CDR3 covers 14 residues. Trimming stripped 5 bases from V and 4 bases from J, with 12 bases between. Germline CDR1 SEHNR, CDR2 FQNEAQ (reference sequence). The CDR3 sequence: CASSPHTGNQPQHF. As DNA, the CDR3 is TGTGCCAGCAGCCCGCACACAGGTAATCAGCCCCAGCATTTT.

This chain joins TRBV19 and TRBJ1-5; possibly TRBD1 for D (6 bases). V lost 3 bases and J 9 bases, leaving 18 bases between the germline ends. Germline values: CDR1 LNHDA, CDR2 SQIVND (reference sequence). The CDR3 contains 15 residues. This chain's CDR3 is CASSIDNGGYPPQHF. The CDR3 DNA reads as TGTGCCAGTAGTATCGACAACGGGGGCTATCCGCCCCAGCATTTT.

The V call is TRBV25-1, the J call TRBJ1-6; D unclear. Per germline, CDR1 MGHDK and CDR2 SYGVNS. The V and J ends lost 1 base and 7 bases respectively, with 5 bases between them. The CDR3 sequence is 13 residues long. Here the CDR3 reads CASSELENSPLHF. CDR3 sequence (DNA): TGTGCCAGCAGTGAATTGGAGAATTCACCCCTCCACTTT.

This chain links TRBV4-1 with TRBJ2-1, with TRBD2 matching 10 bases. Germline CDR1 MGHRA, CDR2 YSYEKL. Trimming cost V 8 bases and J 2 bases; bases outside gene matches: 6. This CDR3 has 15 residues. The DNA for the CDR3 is TGCGCCAGCGCCTGGACTAGCGGAACCTACAATGAGCAGTTCTTC. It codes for CASAWTSGTYNEQFF.

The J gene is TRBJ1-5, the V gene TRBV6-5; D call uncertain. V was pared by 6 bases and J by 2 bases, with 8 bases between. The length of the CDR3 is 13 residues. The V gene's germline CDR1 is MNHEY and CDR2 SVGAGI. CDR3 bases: TGTGCCAGCAGGGAGCAGCGCAATCAGCCCCAGCATTTT. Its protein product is CASREQRNQPQHF.

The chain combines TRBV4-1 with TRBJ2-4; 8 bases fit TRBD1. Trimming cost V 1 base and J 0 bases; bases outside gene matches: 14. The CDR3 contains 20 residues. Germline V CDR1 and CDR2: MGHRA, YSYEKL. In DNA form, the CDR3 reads TGCGCCAGCAGCCAAGGGGTCCTTAGGAGACAGGGGATAGCCAAAAACATTCAGTACTTC. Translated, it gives CASSQGVLRRQGIAKNIQYF.

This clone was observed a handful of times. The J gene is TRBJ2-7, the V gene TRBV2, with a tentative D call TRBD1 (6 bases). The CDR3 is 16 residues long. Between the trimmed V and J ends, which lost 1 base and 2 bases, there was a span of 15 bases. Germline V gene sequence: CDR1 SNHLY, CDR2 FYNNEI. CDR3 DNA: TGTGCCAGCAGTGAAGGTGGGGCAGGGGTTACCTACGAGCAGTACTTC. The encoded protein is CASSEGGAGVTYEQYF.

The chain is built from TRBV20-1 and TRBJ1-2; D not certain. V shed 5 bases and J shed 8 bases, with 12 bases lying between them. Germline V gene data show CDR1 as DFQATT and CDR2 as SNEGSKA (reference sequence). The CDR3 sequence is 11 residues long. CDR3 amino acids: CSAPRRVGYTF. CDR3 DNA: TGCAGTGCTCCCCGGCGAGTGGGCTACACCTTC.

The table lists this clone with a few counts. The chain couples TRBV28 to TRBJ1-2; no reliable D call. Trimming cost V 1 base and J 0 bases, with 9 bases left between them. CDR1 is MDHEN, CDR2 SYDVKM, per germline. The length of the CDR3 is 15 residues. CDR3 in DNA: TGTGCCAGCAGTTTATTAGCCGTCTCTAACTATGGCTACACCTTC. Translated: CASSLLAVSNYGYTF.

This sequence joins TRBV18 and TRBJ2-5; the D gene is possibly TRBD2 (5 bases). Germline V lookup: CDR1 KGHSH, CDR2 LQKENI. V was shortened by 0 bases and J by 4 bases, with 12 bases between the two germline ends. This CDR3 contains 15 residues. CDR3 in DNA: TGTGCCAGCTCACCACCGGGAGCGACGAGAGAGACCCAGTACTTC. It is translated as CASSPPGATRETQYF.

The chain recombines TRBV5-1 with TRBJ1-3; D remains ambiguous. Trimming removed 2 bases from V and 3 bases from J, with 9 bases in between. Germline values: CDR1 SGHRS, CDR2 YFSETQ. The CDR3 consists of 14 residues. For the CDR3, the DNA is TGCGCCAGCAGCTTAGGACGTGGTGGAAACACCATATATTTT. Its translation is CASSLGRGGNTIYF.

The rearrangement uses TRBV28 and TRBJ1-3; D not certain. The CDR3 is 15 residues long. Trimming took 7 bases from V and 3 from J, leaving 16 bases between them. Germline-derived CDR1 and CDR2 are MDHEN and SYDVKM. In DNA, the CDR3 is TGTGCCAGCATCGGGGTGCCTCCTGATGGAAACACCATATATTTT. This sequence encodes CASIGVPPDGNTIYF.

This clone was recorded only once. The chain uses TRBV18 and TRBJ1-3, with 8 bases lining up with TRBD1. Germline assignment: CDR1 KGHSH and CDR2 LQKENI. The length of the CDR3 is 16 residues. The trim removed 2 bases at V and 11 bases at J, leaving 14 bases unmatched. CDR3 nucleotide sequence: TGTGCCAGCTCACCAGCCGGACAGGGTGGCCGATACGCCATATATTTT. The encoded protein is CASSPAGQGGRYAIYF.